This T cell receptor (beta chain) originates from a study of cytomegalovirus exposure and HLA in healthy donors. Study-level points and caveats: Some public TCRs appeared in many individuals, while most sequences were rare. Association of 16,951 TCR beta sequences with HLA alleles was found at 0.05 false discovery rate in a later analysis.

PCR amplification relied on 60 Vbeta primers (plus 13 Jbeta primers). TCRdb's copy holds only in-frame clones and misses some; the assay was immunoSEQ multiplex PCR. The table shows 170,000 or so clones, with over 65% occurring only once. CDR1 LNHDA and CDR2 SQIVND come from the germline V gene (reference sequence). The CDR3 runs to 15 residues. Trimming removed 0 bases from V and 4 bases from J, with 12 bases in between. Although they were nominally healthy when sampled, donors likely had unrecorded immune exposures. This clone has a single count. The antigen is unknown. This rearrangement joins TRBV19 to TRBJ1-1, with D unresolved. This receptor was taken from a woman in her 30s in good health and CMV-seropositive. The specimen was PBMCs. CDR3 loop: CASSIDSSSSTEAFF. CDR3 DNA sequence: TGTGCCAGTAGTATAGATAGCAGCTCGAGCACTGAAGCTTTCTTT.